The 28 T cell receptor beta chains listed next were all sequenced from one sample in a study of T cells in localized non-small cell lung cancer. The table came from immunoSEQ multiplex PCR; TCRdb's copy has only in-frame clones and leaves some out. The sample shows 100,000 to 150,000 clones, more than 70% of them seen only once. The source was peripheral blood, collected before any cancer treatment. Receptor source: a female donor of 60 years or more with stage I lung adenocarcinoma.

V is TRBV30 and J is TRBJ2-3; 9 nucleotides line up with TRBD2. Trimming removed 7 bases from V and 1 base from J; junction bases left unmatched: 6. The CDR3 has 14 residues. Germline V lookup: CDR1 GTSNPN, CDR2 SVGIG (reference sequence). CDR3 residues: CALETSGRTDTQYF. In DNA, the CDR3 is TGTGCCTTGGAGACTAGCGGCCGCACAGATACGCAGTATTTT.

The V call is TRBV5-1, the J call TRBJ1-2; no firm D call. The CDR3 consists of 14 residues. Trimming removed 0 bases at V and 2 bases at J, with 8 bases between. Germline V gene sequence: CDR1 SGHRS, CDR2 YFSETQ. In DNA form, the CDR3 reads TGCGCCAGCAGCTTGGCCTTCGGGAACTATGGCTACACCTTC. Its protein is CASSLAFGNYGYTF.

This sequence joins TRBV28 and TRBJ1-5; TRBD1 matches at 8 bases. Trimming cost V 2 bases and J 5 bases; bases outside gene matches: 5. The germline V gene encodes CDR1 MDHEN and CDR2 SYDVKM. The CDR3 consists of 15 residues. The CDR3, as DNA: TGTGCCAGCAGTTTAGACAGGGGAGGATATCAGCCCCAGCATTTT. It codes for CASSLDRGGYQPQHF.

The chain combines TRBV18 with TRBJ2-2; D unclear. The V gene lost 4 bases and the J gene lost 1 base, with 7 bases spanning the gap. Germline CDR1 and CDR2: KGHSH and LQKENI. The CDR3 spans 14 residues. The DNA of the CDR3 is TGTGCCAGCTCACGTCGACAGAACACCGGGGAGCTGTTTTTT. Translation gives CASSRRQNTGELFF.

V is TRBV6-1 and J is TRBJ2-3; D not certain. Between the trimmed V and J ends, which lost 1 base and 8 bases, there was a span of 10 bases. This CDR3 comprises 13 residues. The germline CDR1 and CDR2 sequences are MNHNS and SASEGT. The DNA of the CDR3 is TGTGCCAGCAGTGAAGGGGCCCAAGCTACGCAGTATTTT. It yields the protein CASSEGAQATQYF.

V usage is TRBV25-1 and J usage is TRBJ2-5; 11 bases align to TRBD2. The ends lost 1 base at V and 5 bases at J; junction bases unmatched: 6. This CDR3 spans 16 amino acids. Germline V gene sequence: CDR1 MGHDK, CDR2 SYGVNS. The CDR3 is CASSESVAGGWETQYF. The DNA of the CDR3 is TGTGCCAGCAGTGAATCAGTAGCGGGAGGGTGGGAGACCCAGTACTTC.

This rearrangement joins TRBV19 to TRBJ2-7, with a possible D match to TRBD1 (7 bases). V dropped 4 bases and J dropped 4 bases, with 17 bases sitting between them. The CDR3 covers 15 residues. Germline V lookup: CDR1 LNHDA, CDR2 SQIVND (reference sequence). Here the CDR3 reads CASSRLQGGSYEQYF. DNA for the CDR3: TGTGCCAGTAGTAGACTCCAGGGGGGCAGTTACGAGCAGTACTTC.

The V and J genes are TRBV7-2 and TRBJ2-5, with no clear D. In germline, CDR1 is SGHTA, CDR2 FQGNSA. The length of the CDR3 is 12 residues. Trimming pared 2 bases from V and 5 bases from J, leaving 6 bases between. CDR3 DNA: TGTGCCAGCAGCTTACTTCCGGAGACCCAGTACTTC. It is translated as CASSLLPETQYF. Together with reference TRBV7-2 and TRBJ2-5, the CDR3 gives the full variable domain: GAGVSQSPSNKVTEKGKDVELRCDPISGHTALYWYRQSLGQGLEFLIYFQGNSAPDKSGLPSDRFSAERTGGSVSTLTIQRTQQEDSAVYLCASSLLPETQYFGPGTRLLVL.

V gene TRBV19 combines with J gene TRBJ2-3; TRBD2 agrees at 7 bases. CDR3 size: 15 residues. V trimming: 6 bases; J trimming: 1 base; junction bases outside the gene matches: 7. The V gene's germline CDR1 is LNHDA and CDR2 SQIVND (reference sequence). The CDR3 DNA follows: TGTGCCAGTAGGGAGATGGGGGGGGGCACAGATACGCAGTATTTT. Translated, it gives CASREMGGGTDTQYF.

This chain uses TRBV6-1 with TRBJ1-1; TRBD1 agrees at 8 bases. The V segment lost 4 bases and the J segment 2 bases; nucleotides outside the gene matches: 9. CDR3 length equals 16 residues. Germline V gene lookup returns CDR1 MNHNS and CDR2 SASEGT. This chain's CDR3 is CASSGGQGRFNTEAFF. The DNA of the CDR3 is TGTGCCAGCAGTGGAGGACAGGGTAGGTTTAACACTGAAGCTTTCTTT.

This clone was counted ten times or more. The J gene is TRBJ1-2, the V gene TRBV5-6; D is perhaps TRBD1 (5 bases). This CDR3 has 14 amino acids. V was pared by 0 bases and J by 4 bases, with 10 bases between. CDR1 SGHDT and CDR2 YYEEEE come from the germline V gene. The CDR3 sequence: CASSLEAGSYGYTF. CDR3 bases: TGTGCCAGCAGCTTGGAGGCAGGGAGCTATGGCTACACCTTC.

V gene TRBV29-1 combines with J gene TRBJ2-2; a weak D match, TRBD1 (6 bases). Germline values: CDR1 SQVTM, CDR2 ANQGSEA. The CDR3 consists of 14 residues. Trimming took 7 bases from V and 6 from J, leaving 18 bases between them. The CDR3 protein is CSASARTGSGELFF. The CDR3 nucleotides read TGCAGCGCCTCCGCCAGAACAGGGTCCGGGGAGCTGTTTTTT.

J is TRBJ2-7 and V is TRBV7-3; D gene ambiguous. The CDR3 sequence is 13 residues long. Germline values: CDR1 SGHTA, CDR2 FQGTGA. V was trimmed by 3 bases and J by 0 bases, leaving 6 bases between them. This CDR3 reads CASSLRHSYEQYF. In DNA form, the CDR3 reads TGTGCCAGCAGCTTGCGGCACTCCTACGAGCAGTACTTC. Complete variable domain (other parts from reference TRBV7-3 and TRBJ2-7): GAGVSQTPSNKVTEKGKYVELRCDPISGHTALYWYRQSLGQGPEFLIYFQGTGAADDSGLPNDRFFAVRPEGSVSTLKIQRTERGDSAVYLCASSLRHSYEQYFGPGTRLTVT.

The gene calls are TRBV19 and TRBJ2-1, with 7 nucleotides matching TRBD1. Per germline, CDR1 LNHDA and CDR2 SQIVND (reference sequence). The ends lost 3 bases at V and 6 bases at J; junction bases unmatched: 8. The CDR3 has 15 amino acids. CDR3 sequence (DNA): TGTGCCAGTAGTATCGGGACAGCGAGGGGCAATGAGCAGTTCTTC. Its translation is CASSIGTARGNEQFF.

The J gene is TRBJ1-5, the V gene TRBV4-1, with 10 nucleotides matching TRBD1. Germline V CDR1 and CDR2: MGHRA, YSYEKL. There are 15 residues in the CDR3. V lost 2 bases, J lost 7 bases, and 5 bases stayed unmatched. CDR3 DNA sequence: TGCGCCAGCAGCCAATTGACAGGGGGCGAGCAGCCCCAGCATTTT. It yields the protein CASSQLTGGEQPQHF.

The rearrangement links TRBV6-5 to TRBJ1-2; possible D gene TRBD1, 5 bases. The CDR3 covers 15 residues. V lost 5 bases and J 4 bases, leaving 17 bases between the germline ends. CDR1 MNHEY and CDR2 SVGAGI come from the germline V gene. The CDR3 coding sequence is TGTGCCAGCAGTACAAAGGGGAGATTAGGCTATGGCTACACCTTC. It translates to CASSTKGRLGYGYTF.

The chain combines TRBV19 with TRBJ1-1; 11 nucleotides match TRBD1. The CDR3 loop spans 15 amino acids. Germline lookup yields CDR1 LNHDA and CDR2 SQIVND (reference sequence). After removal of 7 bases from V and 0 bases from J, the junction contained 4 bases not matched to a gene. In DNA, the CDR3 is TGTGCCAGTATTCGGACAGGGGGCTTGAACACTGAAGCTTTCTTT. Protein product: CASIRTGGLNTEAFF.

This clone was seen once. As DNA, the CDR3 is TGTGCCAGCAGCTTATCGACTAGCCGGGAGGGTGAGCAGTTCTTC. This codes for CASSLSTSREGEQFF. The chain joins TRBV7-2 to TRBJ2-1, with 8 bases identical to TRBD2. The CDR3 length is 15 residues. Trimming took 2 bases from V and 9 from J; bases not matched to a gene: 9. Germline assignment: CDR1 SGHTA and CDR2 FQGNSA.

The V call is TRBV25-1, the J call TRBJ2-2; 9 bases map to TRBD1. The CDR3 loop spans 15 amino acids. The germline V gene has CDR1 MGHDK and CDR2 SYGVNS. V was clipped by 8 bases and J by 4 bases; unmatched bases: 8. DNA of the CDR3: TGTGCCAGCCGCGGGACAGGGCCCCTCACCGGGGAGCTGTTTTTT. Translated: CASRGTGPLTGELFF.

A few counts support this clone. V gene TRBV19 combines with J gene TRBJ1-4; D is undetermined. This CDR3 is built from 14 residues. Looked up from germline, CDR1 is LNHDA and CDR2 is SQIVND (reference sequence). Between the trimmed V and J ends, which lost 5 bases and 3 bases, there was a span of 10 bases. The CDR3 nucleotides are TGTGCCAGTAGTGATCTTGGGGCTAATGAAAAACTGTTTTTT. Translated, it gives CASSDLGANEKLFF.

This clone was picked up one time. The chain recombines TRBV19 with TRBJ2-2, with TRBD2 matching over 9 bases. Germline V gene lookup returns CDR1 LNHDA and CDR2 SQIVND (reference sequence). The trim removed 7 bases at V and 3 bases at J, leaving 12 bases unmatched. This CDR3 region has 17 residues. The CDR3 loop is CASMASGIESYTGELFF. The CDR3 DNA is TGTGCCAGTATGGCTAGCGGGATCGAGTCGTACACCGGGGAGCTGTTTTTT.

The gene calls are TRBV27 and TRBJ2-4; D is perhaps TRBD1 (5 bases). The CDR3 loop spans 15 amino acids. Trimming cost V 3 bases and J 3 bases, with 12 bases left between them. CDR1 MNHEY and CDR2 SMNVEV come from the germline V gene (reference sequence). The CDR3 DNA reads as TGTGCCAGCAGTTTCCAGGGAACAAGCAAAAACATTCAGTACTTC. Translation gives CASSFQGTSKNIQYF.

The chain has TRBV28 and TRBJ1-5; the match to TRBD1 covers 8 bases. CDR1 and CDR2 from the germline V gene are MDHEN and SYDVKM. CDR3 length equals 15 residues. The V gene end was trimmed by 6 bases and the J gene end by 4 bases; junction bases not matched to a gene: 8. CDR3 loop: CASRETGVGNQPQHF. The CDR3 DNA reads TGTGCCAGCAGGGAGACAGGGGTAGGGAATCAGCCCCAGCATTTT.

The genes are TRBV29-1 and TRBJ1-1; D possibly corresponds to TRBD1 (5 bases). Germline lookup yields CDR1 SQVTM and CDR2 ANQGSEA. The CDR3 loop spans 15 amino acids. V lost 5 bases to trimming and J lost 3 bases, with 19 bases between them. The CDR3, as DNA: TGCAGCGTTAGGAATCGGGCAGGGCCATACACTGAAGCTTTCTTT. Its protein product is CSVRNRAGPYTEAFF.

The chain recombines TRBV10-3 with TRBJ1-1; 9 positions agree with TRBD1. V was pared by 7 bases and J by 3 bases, with 6 bases of the junction left unmatched. Germline CDR1 ENHRY, CDR2 SYGVKD. The CDR3 totals 14 residues. The CDR3 coding sequence is TGTGCCATCAACCCGACAGGGGGGGACACTGAAGCTTTCTTT. It yields the protein CAINPTGGDTEAFF.

The chain combines TRBV19 with TRBJ2-5; 7 positions agree with TRBD2. The CDR3 contains 14 residues. J was trimmed by 4 bases and V by 5 bases; bases with no gene match: 7. Per germline, CDR1 LNHDA and CDR2 SQIVND (reference sequence). DNA for the CDR3: TGTGCCAGTAGTGTAGCGGGCCGGAGAGAGACCCAGTACTTC. As protein: CASSVAGRRETQYF.

The chain combines TRBV6-5 with TRBJ1-3; possibly TRBD1 for D (5 bases). The CDR3 is 13 residues long. Germline values: CDR1 MNHEY, CDR2 SVGAGI. V was shortened by 7 bases and J by 3 bases, with 10 bases between the two germline ends. CDR3 bases: TGTGCCAGCAAGAGGGGAGTTGGAAACACCATATATTTT. Protein product: CASKRGVGNTIYF.

This clone appeared a few times. Written as DNA, the CDR3 is TGTGCCAGCAGTCGGGACCAACTCCCTCCTTACTTC. This sequence encodes CASSRDQLPPYF. This rearrangement joins TRBV28 to TRBJ2-4; D is possibly TRBD1 or TRBD2 (5 bases each). V lost 5 bases and J lost 16, with 18 bases in between. Germline V gene data show CDR1 as MDHEN and CDR2 as SYDVKM. The CDR3 spans 12 residues.